This TCR beta chain was identified in a study of OX40 agonist ivuxolimab in advanced cancers. Data came from immunoSEQ multiplex PCR; TCRdb stores just in-frame clones and leaves some out. In the table there are some 86,000 clones, around 94% of which are singletons. Germline CDR1 and CDR2: LGHNA and YSLEER. This CDR3 is 14 amino acids long. The junction had 0 bases not matched to a gene; V was cut back by 1 base and J by 3 bases. Patients who had autoimmune disease history or got systemic immunosuppression were left out. On cycle 4 day 1 and cycle 7 day 1, as well as at baseline, blood was sampled. This sequence originates from an adult with an advanced solid tumor such as melanoma, head and neck, liver or kidney cancer. The sequences come from CD4+ or CD8+ T cells sorted from blood, collected in a trial of the OX40 agonist ivuxolimab. The chain couples TRBV4-3 to TRBJ2-7, with 10 bases that match TRBD2. The CDR3 DNA reads TGCGCCAGCAGCCAAGGACTAGCGGGCTACGAGCAGTACTTC. It encodes CASSQGLAGYEQYF.